The 27 T cell receptor beta chains below were found in one sample sequenced in a study of T cell repertoires in cytomegalovirus infection. From the reads, TCRdb called clonotypes with MiXCR, one entry per CDR3 protein. This sample carries approximately 73,000 distinct CDR3 sequences, roughly 40% of them seen once, and the ten largest clones take approximately 95%. These receptors' antigens are unknown. This specimen was CD8+ T cells from cultured PBMCs, taken from culture after CMV antigen stimulation. These receptors all come from a human donor in good health (CMV status not recorded). Some clones in this sample may be carry-over from other donors' samples.

In this sample, this clonotype turned up a few times. The junction does not match germline at one end; this may be a read error. The chain is built from TRBV7-6 and TRBJ2-7, with unresolved D. CDR3 size: 16 residues. Germline CDR1 reads SGHVS; CDR2 reads FNYEAQ. CDR3 residues: CASSLLGSPIVYEQYF. Here the CDR3 DNA reads TGTGCTAGCAGCTTACTGGGTTCCCCGATTGTCTACGAGCAGTACTTC.

This clonotype showed up just a few times. The rearrangement joins TRBV28 to TRBJ1-5; no reliable D call. The V end lost 3 bases, the J end lost 5 bases, and 5 bases lay between the germline ends. Germline CDR1 and CDR2: MDHEN and SYDVKM. The CDR3 loop spans 12 amino acids. The CDR3 DNA follows: TGTGCCAGCAGTTTGGTCCATCAGCCCCAGCATTTT. It specifies CASSLVHQPQHF.

This clonotype was counted once. V and J are TRBV28 and TRBJ1-3, with D perhaps TRBD1 (6 bases). V was trimmed by 4 bases and J by 5 bases, leaving 15 bases between them. CDR1 is MDHEN and CDR2 is SYDVKM in the germline V gene. CDR3 size: 15 residues. Here the CDR3 reads CASSSTQGFRNTIYF. As DNA, the CDR3 is TGTGCCAGCAGTTCCACCCAGGGGTTCCGAAACACCATATATTTT.

The chain is built from TRBV7-2 and TRBJ2-3, with TRBD2 matching 11 bases. CDR1 is SGHTA and CDR2 is FQGNSA in the germline V gene. V dropped 5 bases and J dropped 1; count of bases not matched to a gene: 5. The CDR3 has 16 amino acids. CDR3 coding DNA: TGTGCCAGCAGCGACCGGGGACTAGCGGGCACAGATACGCAGTATTTT. It translates to CASSDRGLAGTDTQYF.

J is TRBJ1-6 and V is TRBV2, with a possible D match to TRBD1 (5 bases). Germline CDR1 SNHLY, CDR2 FYNNEI. The V and J ends lost 1 base and 4 bases respectively, with 8 bases between them. This CDR3 is built from 15 residues. Here the CDR3 reads CASSEGRGYNSPLHF. CDR3 nucleotide sequence: TGTGCCAGCAGTGAAGGTCGGGGGTATAATTCACCCCTCCACTTT.

This rearrangement joins TRBV4-1 to TRBJ2-7; tentatively, D is TRBD1 or TRBD2 (5 bases each). The V gene's germline CDR1 is MGHRA and CDR2 YSYEKL. The CDR3 covers 16 residues. Trimming stripped 1 base from V and 2 bases from J, with 15 bases between. CDR3 protein: CASSQVAGTGTYEQYF. The CDR3 bases are TGCGCCAGCAGCCAAGTCGCCGGGACGGGGACCTACGAGCAGTACTTC.

This chain links TRBV7-4 with TRBJ1-4; tentatively, D is TRBD1 (6 bases). Trimming took off 5 bases at V and 17 bases at J, with 15 bases between the two ends. This CDR3 has 11 amino acids. Per germline, CDR1 SGHVT and CDR2 SQSDAQ. The CDR3 loop is CASSDDRRAFF. In DNA, the CDR3 is TGTGCCAGCAGCGACGACAGGCGGGCCTTTTTT.

This chain joins TRBV7-9 and TRBJ1-4; 11 nucleotides align to TRBD1. The CDR3 extends over 15 amino acids. Trimming took 0 bases from V and 14 from J; bases not matched to a gene: 8. CDR1 is SEHNR and CDR2 is FQNEAQ in the germline V gene (reference sequence). Written as DNA, the CDR3 is TGTGCCAGCAGCTTAGCGCTGGACAGGGGGCGAAAGCTGTTTTTT. Its translation: CASSLALDRGRKLFF.

This clonotype was observed a few times. The V and J genes are TRBV7-2 and TRBJ1-1; D call uncertain. The CDR3 consists of 15 residues. Germline CDR1 is SGHTA and CDR2 is FQGNSA. V was shortened by 1 base and J by 1 base, with 10 bases between the two germline ends. The CDR3 DNA follows: TGTGCCAGCAGCTTAGATCCAGCCGCGAACACTGAAGCTTTCTTT. Encoded protein: CASSLDPAANTEAFF.

This clonotype showed up just a few times. The rearrangement uses TRBV5-5 and TRBJ2-2, with 16 positions matching TRBD2. Trimming took 2 bases from V and 4 from J; bases not matched to a gene: 5. This CDR3 has 18 amino acids. The germline V gene has CDR1 SGHKS and CDR2 YYEKEE (reference sequence). The CDR3 nucleotides are TGTGCCAGCAGCTTCGCCGGGACTAGCGGGGGGGCCACCGGGGAGCTGTTTTTT. Translated, it gives CASSFAGTSGGATGELFF.

The chain uses TRBV4-1 and TRBJ2-2; D ambiguous. Trimming removed 4 bases from V and 4 bases from J, with 7 bases in between. The germline gives CDR1 MGHRA, CDR2 YSYEKL. The CDR3 length is 13 residues. The CDR3 nucleotides are TGCGCCAGCAGCCCGGAATCCACCGGGGAGCTGTTTTTT. Its protein is CASSPESTGELFF.

V is TRBV7-2 and J is TRBJ2-7, with a weak D call TRBD1 (6 bases). Trimming removed 1 base from V and 0 bases from J, with 7 bases in between. This CDR3 spans 14 amino acids. Germline CDR1 SGHTA, CDR2 FQGNSA. CDR3 nucleotide sequence: TGTGCCAGCAGCTTAGAGGGGGACTCCTACGAGCAGTACTTC. It yields the protein CASSLEGDSYEQYF.

This chain connects TRBV7-9 to TRBJ2-7; 11 bases are shared with TRBD2. The CDR3 consists of 14 residues. Germline trimming cut 5 bases from V and 7 bases from J; bases unmatched to any gene: 7. Looked up from germline, CDR1 is SEHNR and CDR2 is FQNEAQ (reference sequence). The CDR3 protein is CASSPGLAAREQYF. Here the CDR3 DNA reads TGTGCCAGCAGCCCGGGACTAGCGGCGAGGGAGCAGTACTTC.

The chain uses TRBV6-5 and TRBJ2-5, with TRBD1 matching 7 bases. Germline V gives CDR1 MNHEY, CDR2 SVGAGI. The CDR3 spans 16 residues. V lost 0 bases, J lost 5 bases, and 9 bases stayed unmatched. The CDR3 loop reads CASSYSEGGYGETQYF. CDR3 DNA: TGTGCCAGCAGTTACTCGGAAGGGGGCTATGGGGAGACCCAGTACTTC.

Only a few counts were recorded for this clonotype. The chain employs TRBV6-2 or TRBV6-3 and TRBJ2-5; 7 bases line up with TRBD1. The CDR3 loop spans 14 amino acids. V was clipped by 5 bases and J by 5 bases; unmatched bases: 8. Germline V gene sequence: CDR1 MNHEY, CDR2 SVGEGT. CDR3: CASSHGTVRETQYF. CDR3 sequence (DNA): TGTGCCAGCAGTCACGGGACAGTCCGGGAGACCCAGTACTTC.

This chain connects TRBV28 to TRBJ1-5; tentatively, D is TRBD1 (5 bases). Germline assignment: CDR1 MDHEN and CDR2 SYDVKM. Trimming shortened V by 10 bases and J by 5 bases, and 15 bases separated the two germline ends. The CDR3 spans 13 residues. CDR3 bases: TGTGCCACCACGGGGGGGTGGTATCAGCCCCAGCATTTT. It codes for CATTGGWYQPQHF.

This clonotype has more than one count but fewer than ten. The rearrangement joins TRBV7-2 to TRBJ2-1; the D call may be TRBD1 or TRBD2 (6 bases each). V shed 1 base and J shed 7 bases, with 14 bases lying between them. The CDR3 has 15 amino acids. CDR1 and CDR2 from the germline V gene are SGHTA and FQGNSA. For the CDR3, the DNA is TGTGCCAGCAGCTTAGGAGGTGGGGGGCTTAATGAGCAGTTCTTC. As protein: CASSLGGGGLNEQFF.

The gene calls are TRBV7-9 and TRBJ1-5; D is perhaps TRBD1 (5 bases). Trimming took 1 base from V and 5 from J, leaving 9 bases between them. The germline V gene has CDR1 SEHNR and CDR2 FQNEAQ (reference sequence). The CDR3 totals 14 residues. Written as DNA, the CDR3 is TGTGCCAGCAGCTTAGGAGGGGACCATCAGCCCCAGCATTTT. It yields the protein CASSLGGDHQPQHF.

The V and J genes are TRBV9 and TRBJ2-5; 9 nucleotides align to TRBD2. This CDR3 has 17 residues. The V segment lost 0 bases and the J segment 3 bases; nucleotides outside the gene matches: 9. Germline CDR1 and CDR2: SGDLS and YYNGEE. The CDR3 region is CASSVGAGGLGEETQYF. CDR3 bases: TGTGCCAGCAGCGTAGGGGCGGGGGGGCTCGGAGAAGAGACCCAGTACTTC.

The J gene is TRBJ1-2, the V gene TRBV27; unclear D gene. V gave up 0 bases and J gave up 2 bases, with 7 bases separating them. The CDR3 has 14 amino acids. Germline assignment: CDR1 MNHEY and CDR2 SMNVEV (reference sequence). CDR3 DNA: TGTGCCAGCAGTTTATCTCACATGAACTATGGCTACACCTTC. This gives the protein CASSLSHMNYGYTF.

This clonotype was picked up one time. The chain links TRBV7-8 to TRBJ2-1; maybe TRBD1 (6 bases). V lost 1 base to trimming and J lost 10 bases, with 20 bases between them. The CDR3 covers 16 residues. Per germline, CDR1 SGHVS and CDR2 FQNEAQ. CDR3 residues: CASSLDFPGHRDEQFF. In DNA, the CDR3 is TGTGCCAGCAGCTTAGACTTCCCCGGACACAGGGACGAGCAGTTCTTC.

CDR3 sequence (DNA): TGTGCCAGCAGCCCCTCTGGACTGCTCTCTGGAAACACCATATATTTT. This sequence encodes CASSPSGLLSGNTIYF. The chain uses TRBV6-6 and TRBJ1-3; unclear D gene. Deletions cut 6 bases from V and 0 bases from J, with 15 bases between. The length of the CDR3 is 16 residues. CDR1 is MNHNY, CDR2 SVGAGI, per germline (reference sequence).

The chain employs TRBV6-5 and TRBJ2-7; 7 positions agree with TRBD2. Germline V gives CDR1 MNHEY, CDR2 SVGAGI. The CDR3 runs to 15 residues. V shed 6 bases and J 6 bases; nucleotides not matched to a gene: 14. CDR3 sequence (DNA): TGTGCCAGCAGCAGAGGGCGGGGGTTTTCGGGCGAGCAGTACTTC. Its protein is CASSRGRGFSGEQYF.

V is TRBV6-2 or TRBV6-3 and J is TRBJ1-2; D is perhaps TRBD1 (5 bases). Trimming shortened V by 5 bases and J by 0 bases, and 22 bases separated the two germline ends. This CDR3 spans 18 amino acids. Germline loops: CDR1 MNHEY, CDR2 SVGEGT. CDR3: CASSPDSYLLPTNYGYTF. CDR3 nucleotides: TGTGCCAGCAGTCCTGACAGCTACCTTCTACCGACTAACTATGGCTACACCTTC.

The rearrangement links TRBV19 to TRBJ1-1, with 10 positions matching TRBD1. Unmatched junction bases numbered 24, after V lost 10 bases and J lost 1 base. CDR3 length: 20 amino acids. Germline V lookup: CDR1 LNHDA, CDR2 SQIVND (reference sequence). CDR3 nucleotide sequence: TGTGCCACCTATCTCTCTCGGGACAGGGGTCTGGTAGGGAAGAACACTGAAGCTTTCTTT. Translating it yields CATYLSRDRGLVGKNTEAFF.

The rearrangement joins TRBV12-5 to TRBJ2-5; the match to TRBD2 covers 8 bases. The V gene's germline CDR1 is LGHNT and CDR2 FRNRAP. The CDR3 has 15 amino acids. V lost 6 bases to trimming and J lost 0 bases; unmatched junction nucleotides: 6. The CDR3 DNA sequence: TGTGCTAGTGGCTATAGCGGGACGTACCAAGAGACCCAGTACTTC. It translates to CASGYSGTYQETQYF.

The chain combines TRBV7-9 with TRBJ2-2, with D perhaps matching TRBD2 (5 bases). Between the trimmed V and J ends, which lost 3 bases and 3 bases, there was a span of 14 bases. CDR1 SEHNR and CDR2 FQNEAQ come from the germline V gene (reference sequence). This CDR3 is 16 amino acids long. For the CDR3, the DNA is TGTGCCAGCAGCTTTACCCGGGATCGGTACACCGGGGAGCTGTTTTTT. Its protein product is CASSFTRDRYTGELFF.